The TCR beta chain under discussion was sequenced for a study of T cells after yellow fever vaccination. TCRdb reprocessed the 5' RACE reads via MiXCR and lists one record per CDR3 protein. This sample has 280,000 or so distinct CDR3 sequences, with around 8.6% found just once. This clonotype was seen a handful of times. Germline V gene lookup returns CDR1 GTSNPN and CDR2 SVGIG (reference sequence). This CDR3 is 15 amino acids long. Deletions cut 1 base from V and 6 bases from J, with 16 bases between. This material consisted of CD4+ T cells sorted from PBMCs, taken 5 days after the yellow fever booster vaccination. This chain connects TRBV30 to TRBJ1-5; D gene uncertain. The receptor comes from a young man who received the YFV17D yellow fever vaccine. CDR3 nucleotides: TGTGCCTGGAGTGGAAGAGGACCAACTGGTCAGCCCCAGCATTTT. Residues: CAWSGRGPTGQPQHF.